Following are 20 T cell receptor beta chains from one sample sequenced in a study of spatial heterogeneity in lung cancer. TCRdb redid the calling of the 5' RACE reads with MiXCR, one entry per CDR3 protein. The repertoire has some 100,000 distinct CDR3 sequences, roughly 10% of them found once; the top ten carry about 7.1%. The time point here: sample taken at primary tumor resection. Whole RNA obtained from tumor, nontumor lung or frozen PBMC underwent sequencing without sorting. Sequenced here: PBMCs, sampled at surgery. All receptors come from a male donor with early-stage non-small cell lung cancer.

In its sample, this clonotype was seen a few times. The junction shows a germline mismatch at one end, possibly a read error. The chain recombines TRBV29-1 with TRBJ2-5; D not resolved. Germline assignment: CDR1 SQVTM and CDR2 ANQGSEA. The CDR3 covers 14 residues. CDR3 sequence (DNA): TGCAGCGTCGAAGATCAGCTAGATCGGGAGACCCAGTACTTC. Amino acids: CSVEDQLDRETQYF.

The rearrangement joins TRBV27 to TRBJ2-4, with TRBD2 identical over 7 bases. With 6 bases clipped from V and 7 bases from J, the junction kept 9 bases outside the gene matches. Germline loops: CDR1 MNHEY, CDR2 SMNVEV (reference sequence). There are 14 residues in the CDR3. The CDR3 region is CASSSTSVGNIQYF. The CDR3 nucleotides are TGTGCCAGCAGCTCTACTAGCGTTGGGAACATTCAGTACTTC.

The chain carries TRBV2 and TRBJ2-3, with 8 bases identical to TRBD1. Germline CDR1 and CDR2: SNHLY and FYNNEI. With V trimmed by 4 bases and J by 6 bases, 3 bases remained unmatched. This CDR3 is 13 amino acids long. The CDR3 DNA follows: TGTGCCAGCAGTGCAACAGGGGGGGATACGCAGTATTTT. Its translation is CASSATGGDTQYF.

V and J are TRBV5-1 and TRBJ2-7, with 9 bases aligning to TRBD1. Germline V gene lookup returns CDR1 SGHRS and CDR2 YFSETQ. CDR3 size: 14 residues. V was clipped by 3 bases and J by 5 bases; unmatched bases: 6. The CDR3 DNA follows: TGCGCCAGCAGCTCTGGGACAGGGTATCACGAGCAGTACTTC. Translated, it gives CASSSGTGYHEQYF.

This clonotype was counted many times. V gene TRBV7-2 combines with J gene TRBJ2-1; TRBD1 is a possible D gene (5 bases). This CDR3 is built from 14 residues. Germline-derived CDR1 and CDR2 are SGHTA and FQGNSA. With 2 bases removed from V and 3 bases from J, the gap between germline ends came to 8 bases. Written as DNA, the CDR3 is TGTGCCAGCAGCTTAAATACAGGCTACAATGAGCAGTTCTTC. Amino acids: CASSLNTGYNEQFF.

With respect to this clonotype: One end of the junction varies from germline; a read error may be responsible. The V gene is TRBV19, the J gene TRBJ2-2; D is tentatively TRBD1 or TRBD2 (5 bases each). CDR1 and CDR2 (germline): LNHDA, SQIVND (reference sequence). CDR3 length: 15 amino acids. The CDR3 here is CTSSIGTLRAGELFF. CDR3 bases: TGTACCAGTAGTATCGGGACCCTAAGGGCCGGGGAGCTGTTTTTT. Complete variable domain (other parts from reference TRBV19 and TRBJ2-2): DGGITQSPKYLFRKEGQNVTLSCEQNLNHDAMYWYRQDPGQGLRLIYYSQIVNDFQKGDIAEGYSVSREKKESFPLTVTSAQKNPTAFYLCTSSIGTLRAGELFFGEGSRLTVL.

This clonotype has only one observation. The chain is built from TRBV7-9 and TRBJ2-5; 8 bases map to TRBD2. The CDR3 loop spans 14 amino acids. Germline lookup yields CDR1 SEHNR and CDR2 FQNEAQ (reference sequence). The V and J ends lost 5 bases and 2 bases, in that order; junction bases with no gene match: 4. The CDR3 loop reads CASSIRLAQETQYF. The CDR3 DNA sequence: TGTGCCAGCAGCATCCGACTAGCGCAAGAGACCCAGTACTTC.

This clonotype was counted between two and nine times. The rearrangement links TRBV5-5 to TRBJ2-7; D not certain. This CDR3 is built from 11 residues. The V gene lost 0 bases and the J gene lost 9 bases, with 7 bases spanning the gap. Germline lookup yields CDR1 SGHKS and CDR2 YYEKEE (reference sequence). The CDR3 nucleotides are TGTGCCAGCAGCTTGGAGGTAGGGCAGTACTTC. Its translation is CASSLEVGQYF.

The chain is built from TRBV20-1 and TRBJ2-1; 11 bases fit TRBD2. Germline CDR1 DFQATT, CDR2 SNEGSKA (reference sequence). The length of the CDR3 is 15 residues. Unmatched junction bases numbered 8, after V lost 0 bases and J lost 10 bases. CDR3 in amino acids: CSARDRLAGFGEQFF. CDR3 coding DNA: TGCAGTGCTAGAGATCGACTAGCGGGATTCGGAGAGCAGTTCTTC.

This clonotype was seen a handful of times. V usage is TRBV7-6 and J usage is TRBJ2-5, with D maybe TRBD1 (5 bases). Germline lookup yields CDR1 SGHVS and CDR2 FNYEAQ. The CDR3 contains 13 residues. Trimming stripped 3 bases from V and 5 bases from J, with 10 bases between. The CDR3 nucleotides read TGTGCCAGCAGCTTCAGGGATTCGGAGACCCAGTACTTC. The encoded protein is CASSFRDSETQYF.

This clonotype was seen a few times. This chain links TRBV5-1 with TRBJ1-4, with D hard to call. Germline V lookup: CDR1 SGHRS, CDR2 YFSETQ. The CDR3 is 14 amino acids. Trimming pared 2 bases from V and 2 bases from J, leaving 7 bases between. CDR3 region: CASSFSPTNEKLFF. In DNA, the CDR3 is TGCGCCAGCAGCTTCAGTCCCACTAATGAAAAACTGTTTTTT.

Ten or more counts support this clonotype. The rearrangement links TRBV6-5 to TRBJ2-2, with TRBD2 matching over 7 bases. The V gene end was trimmed by 2 bases and the J gene end by 4 bases; junction bases not matched to a gene: 4. The CDR3 runs to 15 residues. Germline CDR1 is MNHEY and CDR2 is SVGAGI. The CDR3 DNA follows: TGTGCCAGCAGTTACGAGTCTAGCGGCACCGGGGAGCTGTTTTTT. It codes for CASSYESSGTGELFF.

This CDR3 is CSVVEQGGNQPQHF. Here the CDR3 DNA reads TGCAGCGTTGTCGAGCAGGGTGGCAATCAGCCCCAGCATTTT. This chain uses TRBV29-1 with TRBJ1-5; TRBD1 might be the D (5 bases). The ends were cut back, 4 bases at V and 2 bases at J, with 12 bases in the middle. The CDR3 is made up of 14 amino acids. Germline-derived CDR1 and CDR2 are SQVTM and ANQGSEA.

J is TRBJ2-1 and V is TRBV20-1, with TRBD2 identical over 13 bases. The germline V gene has CDR1 DFQATT and CDR2 SNEGSKA (reference sequence). V was pared by 5 bases and J by 5 bases, with 9 bases of the junction left unmatched. The length of the CDR3 is 16 residues. The CDR3 nucleotides read TGCAGTGCTTCCCATCCAACTAGCGGGAGGGACAATGAGCAGTTCTTC. It codes for CSASHPTSGRDNEQFF.

The CDR3 is CASRVTANYGYTF. The DNA of the CDR3 is TGTGCCAGCAGAGTTACTGCAAACTATGGCTACACCTTC. The chain links TRBV2 to TRBJ1-2, with D hard to call. The CDR3 is 13 amino acids. V was clipped by 6 bases and J by 2 bases, with 10 bases between them. CDR1 SNHLY and CDR2 FYNNEI come from the germline V gene.

This clonotype was counted between two and nine times. A read error is likely, as this CDR3 ends without the conserved phenylalanine or tryptophan. Because the CDR3's place on the DNA is in doubt, the DNA is left out and the CDR3 is given as listed by TCRdb. The V gene is TRBV5-1, the J gene TRBJ1-6. From its first to its last residue, the CDR3 has 8 amino acids. The V gene's germline CDR1 is SGHRS and CDR2 YFSETQ. CDR3 in amino acids: CASSGIIG.

There are many counts of this clonotype. This chain connects TRBV5-1 to TRBJ2-7; no definite D call. This CDR3 has 13 amino acids. Germline values: CDR1 SGHRS, CDR2 YFSETQ. The V gene lost 0 bases and the J gene lost 6 bases, with 10 bases spanning the gap. The CDR3 bases are TGCGCCAGCAGCTTGGTACGGTCGGGCGAGCAGTACTTC. The encoded protein is CASSLVRSGEQYF. Using reference TRBV5-1 and TRBJ2-7 for the parts outside the CDR3, the full variable domain is KAGVTQTPRYLIKTRGQQVTLSCSPISGHRSVSWYQQTPGQGLQFLFEYFSETQRNKGNFPGRFSGRQFSNSRSEMNVSTLELGDSALYLCASSLVRSGEQYFGPGTRLTVT.

The chain has TRBV9 and TRBJ2-3; D perhaps matches TRBD1 (5 bases). Trimming shortened V by 4 bases and J by 2 bases, and 14 bases separated the two germline ends. Germline V CDR1 and CDR2: SGDLS, YYNGEE. The CDR3 has 15 amino acids. Here the CDR3 reads CASSPGWGNTDTQYF. The CDR3 coding sequence is TGTGCCAGCAGCCCTGGGTGGGGCAACACAGATACGCAGTATTTT.

This sequence joins TRBV10-3 and TRBJ1-4; D is possibly TRBD1 (5 bases). CDR1 and CDR2 (germline): ENHRY, SYGVKD. V lost 10 bases to trimming and J lost 7 bases, with 25 bases between them. CDR3 length: 16 residues. CDR3 nucleotide sequence: TGTGCCACCTCCGGGACGACATTAGTAACCAGTGAAAAACTGTTTTTT. This codes for CATSGTTLVTSEKLFF.

At least ten counts were recorded for this clonotype. The chain joins TRBV5-5 to TRBJ2-1; TRBD2 agrees at 14 bases. Germline V gene lookup returns CDR1 SGHKS and CDR2 YYEKEE (reference sequence). The CDR3 contains 18 residues. V lost 4 bases, J lost 4 bases, and 10 bases stayed unmatched. CDR3 amino acids: CASSPLTSGGAGYNEQFF. CDR3 sequence (DNA): TGTGCCAGCAGCCCGTTGACTAGCGGGGGGGCAGGTTACAATGAGCAGTTCTTC.